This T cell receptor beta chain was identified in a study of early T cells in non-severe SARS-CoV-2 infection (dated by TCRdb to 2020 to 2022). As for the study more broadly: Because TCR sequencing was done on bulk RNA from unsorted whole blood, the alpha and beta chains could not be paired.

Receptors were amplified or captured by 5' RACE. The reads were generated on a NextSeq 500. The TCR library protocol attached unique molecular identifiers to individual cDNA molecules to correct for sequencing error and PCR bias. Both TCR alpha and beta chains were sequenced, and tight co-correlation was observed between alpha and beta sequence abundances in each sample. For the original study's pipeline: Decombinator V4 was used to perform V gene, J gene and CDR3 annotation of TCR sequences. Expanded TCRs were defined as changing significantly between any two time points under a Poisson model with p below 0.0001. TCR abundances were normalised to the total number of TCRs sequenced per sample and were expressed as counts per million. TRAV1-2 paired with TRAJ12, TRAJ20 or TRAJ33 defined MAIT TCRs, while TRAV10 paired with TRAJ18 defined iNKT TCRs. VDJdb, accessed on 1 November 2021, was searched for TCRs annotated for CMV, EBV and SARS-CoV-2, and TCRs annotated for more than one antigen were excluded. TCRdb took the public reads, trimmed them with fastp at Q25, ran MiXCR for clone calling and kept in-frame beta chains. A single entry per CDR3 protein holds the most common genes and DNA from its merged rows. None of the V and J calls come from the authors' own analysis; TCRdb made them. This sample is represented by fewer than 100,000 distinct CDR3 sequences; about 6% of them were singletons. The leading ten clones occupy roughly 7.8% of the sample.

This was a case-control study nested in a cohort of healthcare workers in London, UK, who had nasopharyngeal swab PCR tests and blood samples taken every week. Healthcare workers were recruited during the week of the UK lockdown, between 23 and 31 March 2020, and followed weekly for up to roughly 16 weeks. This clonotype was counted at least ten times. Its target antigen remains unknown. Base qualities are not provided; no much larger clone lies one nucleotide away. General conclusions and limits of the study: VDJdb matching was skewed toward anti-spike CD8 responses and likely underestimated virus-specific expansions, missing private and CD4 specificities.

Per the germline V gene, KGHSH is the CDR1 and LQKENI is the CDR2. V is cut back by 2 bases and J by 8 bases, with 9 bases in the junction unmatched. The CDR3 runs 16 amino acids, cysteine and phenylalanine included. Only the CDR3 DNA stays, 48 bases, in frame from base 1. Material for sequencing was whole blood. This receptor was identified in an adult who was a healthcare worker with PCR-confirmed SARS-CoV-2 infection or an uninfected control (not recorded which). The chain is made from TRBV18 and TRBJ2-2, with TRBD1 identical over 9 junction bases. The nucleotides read TGTGCCAGCTCACCAAACCTGGGACAGGGAGCTGGGGAGCTGTTTTTT. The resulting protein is CASSPNLGQGAGELFF.